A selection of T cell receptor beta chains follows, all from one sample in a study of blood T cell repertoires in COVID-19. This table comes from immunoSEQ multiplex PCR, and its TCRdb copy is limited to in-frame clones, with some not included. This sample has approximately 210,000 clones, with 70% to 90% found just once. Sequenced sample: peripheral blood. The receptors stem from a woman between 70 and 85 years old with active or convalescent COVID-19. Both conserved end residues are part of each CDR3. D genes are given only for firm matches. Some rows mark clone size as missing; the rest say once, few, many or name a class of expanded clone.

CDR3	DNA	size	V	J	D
CAISEVKGGWRETQYF	TGTGCCATCAGTGAGGTCAAAGGGGGATGGCGGGAGACCCAGTACTTC	-	TRBV10-3	TRBJ2-5	-
CASSLGRGGDQETQYF	TGTGCCAGCAGCCTAGGGAGGGGAGGGGACCAAGAGACCCAGTACTTC	-	TRBV5-4	TRBJ2-5	TRBD2
CASSLRGRYEQYF	TGTGCCAGCAGCTTGCGGGGAAGATACGAGCAGTACTTC	once	TRBV5-6	TRBJ2-7	-
CASTPQQGLNEKLFF	TGTGCCAGTACCCCCCAGCAGGGGTTAAATGAAAAACTGTTTTTT	-	TRBV19	TRBJ1-4	-
CASKRSGRTDTQYF	TGTGCCAGCAAGAGGAGCGGGAGAACAGATACGCAGTATTTT	-	TRBV25-1	TRBJ2-3	TRBD2
CASSMTASTDTQYF	TGTGCCAGTAGTATGACAGCTAGCACAGATACGCAGTATTTT	-	TRBV19	TRBJ2-3	-
CASSASGTSGSEQFF	TGTGCCAGCAGCGCTTCCGGGACTAGCGGGAGTGAGCAGTTCTTC	once	TRBV3-1/TRBV3-2	TRBJ2-1	TRBD2
CASSPDRTGQPQHF	TGTGCCAGCAGCCCGGACAGGACCGGACAGCCCCAGCATTTT	-	TRBV28	TRBJ1-5	TRBD1
CASSPLTRLASYEQFF	TGCGCCAGCAGCCCCTTAACACGACTAGCTAGCTATGAGCAGTTCTTC	-	TRBV5-1	TRBJ2-1	TRBD2
CASSPGLAGSYNEQFF	TGTGCCAGCAGCCCGGGACTAGCGGGATCCTACAATGAGCAGTTCTTC	-	TRBV7-9	TRBJ2-1	TRBD2
CASGSGESRSEQFF	TGTGCTAGTGGTTCCGGGGAAAGTCGTAGTGAGCAGTTCTTC	-	TRBV12-5	TRBJ2-1	-
CASSEQGHSANVLTF	TGTGCCAGCAGTGAGCAGGGGCATAGTGCCAACGTCCTGACTTTC	once	TRBV2	TRBJ2-6	-
CSVEDQWGYTF	TGCAGCGTTGAAGATCAGTGGGGCTACACCTTC	once	TRBV29-1	TRBJ1-2	-
CASSQEASGSYEQYF	TGTGCCAGCAGCCAAGAGGCTAGCGGGAGTTACGAGCAGTACTTC	-	TRBV3-1/TRBV3-2	TRBJ2-7	TRBD2
CASSLGDRGTYSNQPQHF	TGTGCCAGCAGCTTGGGGGACAGGGGCACCTATAGCAATCAGCCCCAGCATTTT	-	TRBV5-8	TRBJ1-5	TRBD1
CASSLGSGGNGNTIYF	TGTGCCAGCAGCTTAGGGTCAGGGGGGAATGGAAACACCATATATTTT	-	TRBV7-9	TRBJ1-3	TRBD1
CASSRKFGGASGANVLTF	TGTGCCAGCAGCAGAAAGTTCGGGGGGGCCTCTGGGGCCAACGTCCTGACTTTC	-	TRBV7-2	TRBJ2-6	TRBD2
CASSLNGRAYGYTF	TGTGCCAGCAGTTTAAACGGCAGGGCCTATGGCTACACCTTC	-	TRBV28	TRBJ1-2	-
CASSQVGQGAPDGNTIYF	TGCGCCAGCAGCCAAGTCGGACAGGGGGCGCCGGATGGAAACACCATATATTTT	-	TRBV4-1	TRBJ1-3	TRBD1
CATSGSGSSYNEQFF	TGTGCCACCAGTGGCTCCGGGAGCTCCTACAATGAGCAGTTCTTC	-	TRBV24-1	TRBJ2-1	-
CASSLRDRGGSGNTIYF	TGTGCCAGCAGCTTACGGGACAGGGGAGGCTCTGGAAACACCATATATTTT	once	TRBV7-8	TRBJ1-3	TRBD1
CASSLEYGTGQETQYF	TGCGCCAGCAGCTTGGAGTACGGGACAGGGCAAGAGACCCAGTACTTC	-	TRBV5-1	TRBJ2-5	TRBD1